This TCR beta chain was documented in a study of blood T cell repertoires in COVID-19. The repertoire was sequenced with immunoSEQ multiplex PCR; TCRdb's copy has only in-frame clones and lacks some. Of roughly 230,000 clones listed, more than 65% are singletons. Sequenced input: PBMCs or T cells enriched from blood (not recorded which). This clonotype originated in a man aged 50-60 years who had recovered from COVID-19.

This CDR3 reads CASSEGRRSYTEAFF. The DNA of the CDR3 is TGTGCCAGCAGTGAAGGGAGACGCTCCTACACTGAAGCTTTCTTT. The V and J genes are TRBV2 and TRBJ1-1; the D is unclear. Trimming left V 1 base short and J 3 bases short, with 12 bases between. The CDR3 consists of 15 residues. The germline gives CDR1 SNHLY, CDR2 FYNNEI.